A selection of T cell receptor beta chains follows, all from one sample in a study of blood T cell repertoires in COVID-19. TCRdb's copy holds only in-frame clones and misses some; the assay was immunoSEQ multiplex PCR. The table records some 11,000 clones, over 80% of them present only once. The sample comprised peripheral blood. The receptors here all came from a human donor in a cohort sampled during active COVID-19. Each CDR3 is given with its conserved first and last residue. A D gene is named only where the DNA matches it firmly. Not all rows give a size; the values are once, few, many and, for expanded clones, a class.

>TRBD1|TRBJ2-3|18|once|TRBV7-9
TGTGCCAGCAGCTCCAGGGGACTGAGGACAGGGTTCGCAGATACGCAGTATTTT
CASSSRGLRTGFADTQYF
>TRBD2|TRBJ2-5|13|few|TRBV27
TGTGCCAGCAGCGGGGGGTCGGTGGAGACCCAGTACTTC
CASSGGSVETQYF
>TRBD1|TRBJ1-5|16|few|TRBV7-9
TGTGCCAGCAGCTTATCAGGGGACAGGGGCAATCAGCCCCAGCATTTT
CASSLSGDRGNQPQHF
>.|TRBJ1-6|13|.|TRBV28
TGTGCCAGCAGTCCTAACAGGGATTCACCCCTCCACTTT
CASSPNRDSPLHF
>.|TRBJ1-1|11|.|TRBV18
TGTGCCAGCTCACAGGGGACTGAAGCTTTCTTT
CASSQGTEAFF
>.|TRBJ2-3|14|.|TRBV28
TGTGCCAGCAGTTCTTCTGGGTTGGAGAATACGCAGTATTTT
CASSSSGLENTQYF
>TRBD2|TRBJ2-1|16|.|TRBV14
TGTGCCAGCAGCCAAGTGGGGGGGAGCTCCTACAATGAGCAGTTCTTC
CASSQVGGSSYNEQFF
>TRBD2|TRBJ2-7|17|.|TRBV28
TGTGCCAGCAGAAACGTAGCGGGGGAGCAAGTACTATACGAGCAGTACTTC
CASRNVAGEQVLYEQYF
>TRBD2|TRBJ2-7|14|few|TRBV28
TGTGTCGCCAGTCGGCTAGCGGGAGTTAGCGAGCAGTACTTC
CVASRLAGVSEQYF
>TRBD1|TRBJ1-1|14|.|TRBV7-9
TGTGCCAGCAGCTTGGGACAGGGGAGCACTGAAGCTTTCTTT
CASSLGQGSTEAFF
>.|TRBJ2-7|18|.|TRBV6-6
TGTGCCAGCAATCGTAGGGGAAGGGCTAGCGGAGGGGGCTACGAGCAGTACTTC
CASNRRGRASGGGYEQYF
>.|TRBJ1-6|15|.|TRBV28
TGTGCCAGCAGTTGGGACTCACGGCGAGGTTCACCCCTCCACTTT
CASSWDSRRGSPLHF
>.|TRBJ1-2|14|.|TRBV10-2
TGCGCCAGCAGTGATGAGAGGGCAGGACGAGGCTACACCTTC
CASSDERAGRGYTF
>TRBD2|TRBJ2-3|16|.|TRBV4-1
TGCGCCAGCAGCCAAGAGACTAGCGGGAGCACAGATACGCAGTATTTT
CASSQETSGSTDTQYF
>.|TRBJ1-2|15|few|TRBV7-9
TGTGCCAGCAGCCCCGTGGGGCCAGGGCCCTATGGCTACACCTTC
CASSPVGPGPYGYTF
>TRBD1|TRBJ1-2|14|.|TRBV28
TGTGCCAGCAGTTTATACAGGGGGGGCTATGGCTACACCTTC
CASSLYRGGYGYTF
>TRBD2|TRBJ2-1|16|.|TRBV27
TGTGCCAGCAGTCCGGGACTAGCGGAATTCTACAATGAGCAGTTCTTC
CASSPGLAEFYNEQFF
>TRBD1|TRBJ2-3|17|.|TRBV10-3
TGTGCCATCAGTGAGTCGAGACAGGGGGCCGCCACAGATACGCAGTATTTT
CAISESRQGAATDTQYF
>.|TRBJ1-5|15|.|TRBV21-1
TGTGCCAGCAGCAATGCGGCCAGGGGTGGTCAGCCCCAGCATTTT
CASSNAARGGQPQHF
>TRBD2|TRBJ2-1|16|.|TRBV28
TGTGCCAGCAGTTTAAGGGCTAGCGGGAGGATCGATGAGCAGTTCTTC
CASSLRASGRIDEQFF
>.|TRBJ2-1|14|.|TRBV7-6
TGTGCCAGCAGCTTAGGGGCAGGGGGGACTGAGAAGTTCTTC
CASSLGAGGTEKFF
>.|TRBJ2-2|14|.|TRBV5-5
TGTGCCAGCAGCTGGACTTCTAACACCGGGGAGCTGTTTTTT
CASSWTSNTGELFF
>.|TRBJ1-4|15|.|TRBV19
TGTGCCAGTAGTCCGCAGACAGGCCCTAATGAAAAACTGTTTTTT
CASSPQTGPNEKLFF
>.|TRBJ2-3|15|.|TRBV19
TGTGCCAGTACCCGGGACTTTATCCGCACAGATACGCAGTATTTT
CASTRDFIRTDTQYF
>TRBD2|TRBJ2-2|18|.|TRBV11-3
TGTGCCAGCAGCCCGAGGACTAGCGGGGAGACTCGCACCGGGGAGCTGTTTTTT
CASSPRTSGETRTGELFF
>.|TRBJ1-5|17|few|TRBV10-3
TGTGCCATCAGTGAGTCCGGCACAATACAGGGCAATCAGCCCCAGCATTTT
CAISESGTIQGNQPQHF
>TRBD1|TRBJ2-5|15|once|TRBV3-1/TRBV3-2
TGTGCCAGCAGCACCCAGACAGGGCCCCAAGAGACCCAGTACTTC
CASSTQTGPQETQYF
>.|TRBJ1-3|11|.|TRBV6-5
TGTGCCACCAAGGGGCCTAGTCCCATATATTTT
CATKGPSPIYF
>.|TRBJ1-2|13|.|TRBV12-3/TRBV12-4
TGTGCCAGCAGTTTTCGTCTAAACTATGGCTACACCTTC
CASSFRLNYGYTF
>.|TRBJ1-3|15|.|TRBV9
TGTGCCAGCAGCTCCGGGACACATGCTGGAAACACCATATATTTT
CASSSGTHAGNTIYF
>.|TRBJ1-1|14|.|TRBV28
TGTGCCAGCAGTTTCCCCAGGCGTGGCACTGAAGCTTTCTTT
CASSFPRRGTEAFF
>.|TRBJ2-7|14|.|TRBV5-1
TGCGCCAGCAGCTTGGCCCAGGGGTTCTACGAGCAGTACTTC
CASSLAQGFYEQYF
>.|TRBJ1-1|13|.|TRBV18
TGTGCCAGCTCGCTGACAGTGAACACTGAAGCTTTCTTT
CASSLTVNTEAFF
>TRBD1|TRBJ1-2|13|.|TRBV6-5
TGTGCCAGCAGGTTGGACAGGGATTATGGCTACACCTTC
CASRLDRDYGYTF
>TRBD1|TRBJ1-1|14|once|TRBV30
TGTGCCTGGAGTGAGGACAGGTTCGGCACTGAAGCTTTCTTT
CAWSEDRFGTEAFF
>.|TRBJ1-2|14|once|TRBV6-1
TGTGCCAGCAGTGACAGGGTGGCTAACTATGGCTACACCTTC
CASSDRVANYGYTF
>TRBD1|TRBJ1-1|14|.|TRBV7-9
TGTGCCAGCAGCATACAGGGGGCCTTATCTGAAGCTTTCTTT
CASSIQGALSEAFF
>TRBD2|TRBJ2-1|16|.|TRBV27
TGTGCCAGCAGGTTACGTCCGGGACTAGCGGACAATGAGCAGTTCTTC
CASRLRPGLADNEQFF
>TRBD1|TRBJ2-1|19|.|TRBV5-1
TGCGCCAGCAGCTTGGCCGGGACAGGGGTTTCCTGGACCTACAATGAGCAGTTCTTC
CASSLAGTGVSWTYNEQFF
>TRBD2|TRBJ2-3|16|.|TRBV11-1
TGTGCCAGCAGCCATTTTGTAGCGGGGGGGACAGATACGCAGTATTTT
CASSHFVAGGTDTQYF
>.|TRBJ1-5|16|.|TRBV25-1
TGTGCCAGCAGTGACGGGGGGATGACTAGCAATCAGCCCCAGCATTTT
CASSDGGMTSNQPQHF
>TRBD2|TRBJ2-1|18|.|TRBV15
TGTGCCACCAGCAGAGAGGGGCTAGCGGGAGGGATCTACAATGAGCAGTTCTTC
CATSREGLAGGIYNEQFF
>TRBD2|TRBJ2-7|18|medium-sized|TRBV7-8
TGTGCCAGCAGCCGTACTCACGTAACTAGCGGGAATACCTACGAGCAGTACTTC
CASSRTHVTSGNTYEQYF